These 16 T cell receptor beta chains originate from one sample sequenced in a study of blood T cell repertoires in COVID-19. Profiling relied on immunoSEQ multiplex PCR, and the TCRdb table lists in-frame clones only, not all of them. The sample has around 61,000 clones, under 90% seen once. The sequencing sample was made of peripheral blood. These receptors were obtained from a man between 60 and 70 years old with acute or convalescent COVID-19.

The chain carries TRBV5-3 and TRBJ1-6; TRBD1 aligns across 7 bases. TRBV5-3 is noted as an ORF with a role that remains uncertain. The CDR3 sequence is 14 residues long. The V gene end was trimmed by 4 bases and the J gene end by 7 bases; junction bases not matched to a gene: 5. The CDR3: CARSRGQPNSPLHF. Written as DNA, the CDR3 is TGTGCCAGAAGCAGGGGACAGCCAAATTCACCCCTCCACTTT.

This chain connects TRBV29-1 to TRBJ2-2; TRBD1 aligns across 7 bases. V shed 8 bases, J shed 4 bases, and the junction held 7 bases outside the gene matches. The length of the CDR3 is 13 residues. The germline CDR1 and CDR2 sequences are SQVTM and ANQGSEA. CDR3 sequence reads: CSCSTGVTGELFF. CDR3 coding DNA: TGCAGCTGTTCAACAGGGGTCACCGGGGAGCTGTTTTTT.

CDR3 DNA: TGTGCCAGCTCACGCGGTGCAACTAATGAAAAACTGTTTTTT. Translated: CASSRGATNEKLFF. The V gene is TRBV18, the J gene TRBJ1-4; D not resolved. Germline CDR1 reads KGHSH; CDR2 reads LQKENI. Trimming cost V 4 bases and J 0 bases, with 6 bases left between them. The length of the CDR3 is 14 residues.

The CDR3 region is CAISESNRGNTEAFF. For the CDR3, the DNA is TGTGCCATCAGTGAGTCGAACAGGGGGAACACTGAAGCTTTCTTT. This rearrangement joins TRBV10-3 to TRBJ1-1; 7 bases map to TRBD1. Germline lookup yields CDR1 ENHRY and CDR2 SYGVKD. The CDR3 sequence is 15 residues long. Trimming took 0 bases from V and 1 from J; bases not matched to a gene: 2.

The CDR3 sequence is CASSYLMEGEQFF. CDR3 nucleotides: TGTGCCAGCAGTTACTTGATGGAGGGTGAGCAGTTCTTC. The chain has TRBV6-2 or TRBV6-3 and TRBJ2-1; possible D gene TRBD2, 6 bases. This CDR3 has 13 residues. The ends were cut back, 1 base at V and 9 bases at J, with 10 bases in the middle. Germline lookup yields CDR1 MNHEY and CDR2 SVGEGT.

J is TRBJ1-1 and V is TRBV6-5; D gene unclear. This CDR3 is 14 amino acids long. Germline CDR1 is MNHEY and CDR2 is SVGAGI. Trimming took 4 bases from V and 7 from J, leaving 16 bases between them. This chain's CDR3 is CASSSSSGSHEAFF. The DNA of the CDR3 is TGTGCCAGCAGTTCCTCGTCCGGGTCCCATGAAGCTTTCTTT.

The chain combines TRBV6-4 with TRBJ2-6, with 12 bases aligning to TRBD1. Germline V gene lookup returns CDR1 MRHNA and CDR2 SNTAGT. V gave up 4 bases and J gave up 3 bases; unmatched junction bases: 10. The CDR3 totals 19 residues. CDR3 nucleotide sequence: TGTGCCAGCAGTGTTTTACCGGGACAGGGGGCAGGTGGGGCCAACGTCCTGACTTTC. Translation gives CASSVLPGQGAGGANVLTF.

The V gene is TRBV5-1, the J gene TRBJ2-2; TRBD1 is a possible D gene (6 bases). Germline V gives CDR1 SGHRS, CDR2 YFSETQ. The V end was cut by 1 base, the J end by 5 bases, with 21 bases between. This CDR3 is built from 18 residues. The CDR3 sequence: CASSLIITGIVGTGELFF. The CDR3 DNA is TGCGCCAGCAGCTTGATTATCACAGGGATAGTTGGGACCGGGGAGCTGTTTTTT.

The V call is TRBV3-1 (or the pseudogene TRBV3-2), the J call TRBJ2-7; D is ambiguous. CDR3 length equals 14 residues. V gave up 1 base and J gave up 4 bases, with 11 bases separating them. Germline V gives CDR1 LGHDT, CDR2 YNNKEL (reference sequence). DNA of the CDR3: TGTGCCAGCAGCCAAGCGTTCGAGCCTTACGAGCAGTACTTC. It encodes CASSQAFEPYEQYF.

The CDR3 protein is CAISHGLERGQQYF. CDR3 nucleotides: TGTGCCATCAGCCACGGACTAGAAAGAGGGCAGCAGTACTTC. The chain has TRBV10-3 and TRBJ2-5; the match to TRBD2 covers 7 bases. With V trimmed by 6 bases and J by 11 bases, 15 bases remained unmatched. The CDR3 has 14 residues. Per the germline V gene, CDR1 is ENHRY and CDR2 is SYGVKD.

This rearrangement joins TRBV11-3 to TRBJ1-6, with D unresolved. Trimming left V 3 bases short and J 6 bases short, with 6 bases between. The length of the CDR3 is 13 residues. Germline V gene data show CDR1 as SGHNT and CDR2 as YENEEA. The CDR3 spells CASSLESNSPLHF. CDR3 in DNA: TGTGCCAGCAGCTTGGAGAGTAATTCACCCCTCCACTTT.

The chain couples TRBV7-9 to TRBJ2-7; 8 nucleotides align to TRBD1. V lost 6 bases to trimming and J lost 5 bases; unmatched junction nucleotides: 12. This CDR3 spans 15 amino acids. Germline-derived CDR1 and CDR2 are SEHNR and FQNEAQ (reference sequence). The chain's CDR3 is CASSSETGGIHEQYF. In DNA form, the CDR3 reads TGTGCCAGCAGTTCAGAAACAGGGGGAATCCACGAGCAGTACTTC.

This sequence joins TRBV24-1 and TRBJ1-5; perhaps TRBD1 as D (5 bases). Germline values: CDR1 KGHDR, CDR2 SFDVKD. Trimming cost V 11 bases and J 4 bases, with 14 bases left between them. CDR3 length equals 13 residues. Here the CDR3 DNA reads TGTGCCATCGGGGGATTGGGAAATCAGCCCCAGCATTTT. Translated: CAIGGLGNQPQHF.

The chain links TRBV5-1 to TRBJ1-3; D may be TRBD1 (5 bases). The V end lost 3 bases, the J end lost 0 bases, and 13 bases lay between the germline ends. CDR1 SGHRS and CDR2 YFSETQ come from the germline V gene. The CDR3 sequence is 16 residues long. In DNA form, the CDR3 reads TGCGCCAGCAGCTCGGGGCAGGGAGGCTCTGGAAACACCATATATTTT. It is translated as CASSSGQGGSGNTIYF.

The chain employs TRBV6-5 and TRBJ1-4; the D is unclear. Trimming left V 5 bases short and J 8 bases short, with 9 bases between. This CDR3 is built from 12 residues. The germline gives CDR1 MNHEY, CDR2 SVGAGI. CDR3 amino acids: CASSMGGEKLFF. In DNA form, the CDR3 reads TGTGCCAGCAGTATGGGAGGGGAAAAACTGTTTTTT.

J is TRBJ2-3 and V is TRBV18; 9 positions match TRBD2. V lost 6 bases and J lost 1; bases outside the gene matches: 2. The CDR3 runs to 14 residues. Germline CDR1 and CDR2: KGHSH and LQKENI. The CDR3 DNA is TGTGCCAGCTCGCAGCGGGGGGGCACAGATACGCAGTATTTT. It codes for CASSQRGGTDTQYF. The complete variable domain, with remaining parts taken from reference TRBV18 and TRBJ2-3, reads NAGVMQNPRHLVRRRGQEARLRCSPMKGHSHVYWYRQLPEEGLKFMVYLQKENIIDESGMPKERFSAEFPKEGPSILRIQQVVRGDSAAYFCASSQRGGTDTQYFGPGTRLTVL.